This TCR beta chain was observed in a study of blood T cell repertoires in COVID-19. The CDR3 runs to 15 residues. Germline V gives CDR1 SQVTM, CDR2 ANQGSEA. The ends lost 7 bases at V and 5 bases at J; junction bases unmatched: 7. In the original workflow: Counts of nucleated cells, estimated from reference gene primer amplification, were obtained. Data came from immunoSEQ multiplex PCR; TCRdb stores just in-frame clones and leaves some out. That table gives V, J and clone size, and the DNA gave D and trimming. Here the sample spans tens of thousands of clones, approximately 80% being singletons. Sequencing was performed on peripheral blood. The receptor was isolated from a human donor with acute or convalescent COVID-19. The donor label of this sample is uncertain. The rearrangement uses TRBV29-1 and TRBJ2-2; TRBD2 agrees at 13 bases. DNA for the CDR3: TGCAGCGCCCGGACTAGCGGGAGTAAAACCGGGGAGCTGTTTTTT. Residues: CSARTSGSKTGELFF.